The clone carrying this TCR beta chain has just a few counts. Its antigen is as yet unknown. This CDR3 spans 18 amino acids. V dropped 0 bases and J dropped 2; count of bases not matched to a gene: 11. CDR1 SGHKS and CDR2 YYEKEE come from the germline V gene (reference sequence). The data originate from a study of T-cell memory formation after mild COVID-19. Study as a whole: There were largely donor-specific TCR clusters.

TCRdb redid the calling of the 5' RACE reads with MiXCR, one entry per CDR3 protein. The sample carries roughly 310,000 distinct CDR3 sequences, roughly 15% recorded once. Broader study findings: Clones that contracted from day 15 to 85 had balanced CD4/CD8; later expanders were CD4+ biased. Some clones that responded turned up in pre-infection memory, which suggests that cross-reactive memory joined in. CD4+ contracting clones were found mainly in CM and EM, and CD8+ ones in EMRA.

The J gene is TRBJ2-3, the V gene TRBV5-5, with TRBD2 matching 8 bases. This clonotype originated in a man younger than 35 who had mild COVID-19 (a few samples of this study predate the infection). Cell type and time point are not known. Sequencing input: PBMCs or a T cell subset sorted from them (not recorded which). CDR3 sequence: CASSLGSSGWANTDTQYF. Here the CDR3 DNA reads TGTGCCAGCAGCTTGGGATCTAGCGGGTGGGCTAACACAGATACGCAGTATTTT.